This T cell receptor (beta chain) was retrieved from a study of cytomegalovirus exposure and HLA in healthy donors. Researchers ran the PCR with 60 Vbeta and 13 Jbeta primers. Profiling relied on immunoSEQ multiplex PCR, and the TCRdb table lists in-frame clones only, not all of them. The sample records approximately 100,000 clones, around three quarters being singletons. Whole-study findings and limits: A later analysis linked a missense DCLRE1C variant to TCR beta V- and J-gene trimming. TRBV6-2, TRBV6-3 and other indistinguishable V segments were excluded. TCR beta V segments were, for the most part, productive about 87% or about 30% of the time in an earlier analysis.

On this clone itself: The antigen remains unidentified.

The CDR3 contains 16 residues. In germline, CDR1 is LNHDA, CDR2 SQIVND (reference sequence). V shed 5 bases, J shed 3 bases, and the junction held 11 bases outside the gene matches. Donors likely had unrecorded immune exposures despite being nominally healthy when sampled. Sequencing input: PBMCs. This TCR derives from a man aged 50 to 59 in good health and CMV-seropositive. The V and J genes are TRBV19 and TRBJ2-7; 9 positions agree with TRBD1. CDR3 loop: CASSLTGGVNYYEQYF. DNA of the CDR3: TGTGCCAGTAGTTTGACAGGGGGAGTGAATTACTACGAGCAGTACTTC.